Shown below are 17 T cell receptor beta chains from a single sample sequenced in a study of OX40 agonist ivuxolimab in advanced cancers. This table comes from immunoSEQ multiplex PCR, and its TCRdb copy is limited to in-frame clones, with some not included. The repertoire holds some 81,000 clones, with around 83% as singletons. The specimen was CD4+ or CD8+ T cells sorted from blood, collected in a trial of the OX40 agonist ivuxolimab. The source of these receptors is an adult with an advanced solid tumor such as melanoma, head and neck, liver or kidney cancer.

The CDR3 is CSAGAGNYGYTF. Written as DNA, the CDR3 is TGCAGCGCTGGGGCTGGGAACTATGGCTACACCTTC. V is TRBV29-1 and J is TRBJ1-2; possibly TRBD1 for D (5 bases). The ends were cut back, 7 bases at V and 2 bases at J, with 11 bases in the middle. The CDR3 consists of 12 residues. Germline loops: CDR1 SQVTM, CDR2 ANQGSEA.

The chain links TRBV30 to TRBJ2-7; 8 nucleotides match TRBD1. Germline CDR1 GTSNPN, CDR2 SVGIG (reference sequence). The CDR3 runs to 14 residues. Losses at the gene ends were 1 base for V and 3 bases for J; bases not matched to a gene: 5. CDR3: CAWSATGVGYEQYF. In DNA form, the CDR3 reads TGTGCCTGGAGTGCGACAGGGGTCGGCTACGAGCAGTACTTC.

V usage is TRBV7-2 and J usage is TRBJ2-1; D unclear. The CDR3 sequence is 13 residues long. The ends were cut back, 1 base at V and 11 bases at J, with 12 bases in the middle. CDR1 SGHTA and CDR2 FQGNSA come from the germline V gene. The CDR3 is CASSLEAGSQQFF. The CDR3 DNA sequence: TGTGCCAGCAGCTTAGAGGCCGGGTCCCAGCAGTTCTTC.

The chain combines TRBV30 with TRBJ1-2; D perhaps matches TRBD1 (5 bases). Looked up from germline, CDR1 is GTSNPN and CDR2 is SVGIG (reference sequence). The CDR3 is 16 residues long. V was trimmed by 0 bases and J by 5 bases, leaving 19 bases between them. The CDR3 spells CAWSVRGRAMGYGYTF. The CDR3 region has the DNA TGTGCCTGGAGTGTACGAGGCAGGGCGATGGGGTATGGCTACACCTTC. Supplemented by reference TRBV30 and TRBJ1-2, the full variable domain reads SQTIHQWPATLVQPVGSPLSLECTVEGTSNPNLYWYRQAAGRGLQLLFYSVGIGQISSEVPQNLSASRPQDRQFILSSKKLLLSDSGFYLCAWSVRGRAMGYGYTFGSGTRLTVV.

The V and J genes are TRBV5-8 and TRBJ1-1, with D hard to call. The V and J ends lost 0 bases and 5 bases respectively, with 8 bases between them. This CDR3 spans 13 amino acids. The germline gives CDR1 SGHTS, CDR2 YDEGEE. CDR3 DNA: TGTGCCAGCAGCTTGGATCAGGCGACTGAAGCTTTCTTT. It encodes CASSLDQATEAFF.

This chain connects TRBV19 to TRBJ1-2, with D unclear. CDR1 is LNHDA, CDR2 SQIVND, per germline (reference sequence). The CDR3 runs to 13 residues. Trimming took 7 bases from V and 8 from J, leaving 17 bases between them. The CDR3 is CASTPREFQGYTF. The DNA of the CDR3 is TGTGCCAGTACCCCTCGGGAGTTTCAAGGCTACACCTTC.

The chain has TRBV7-9 and TRBJ1-1; D may be TRBD1 (6 bases). CDR1 SEHNR and CDR2 FQNEAQ come from the germline V gene (reference sequence). V was cut by 5 bases and J by 0 bases, with 10 bases left in between. The length of the CDR3 is 14 residues. The CDR3 loop is CASSPQGMNTEAFF. Written as DNA, the CDR3 is TGTGCCAGCAGCCCACAGGGCATGAACACTGAAGCTTTCTTT.

This clone is a singleton in its sample. The DNA for the CDR3 is TGTGCCAGCAGCCAGAGACAGGGGAACACCGGGGAGCTGTTTTTT. This encodes CASSQRQGNTGELFF. The chain is built from TRBV7-2 and TRBJ2-2; TRBD1 aligns across 7 bases. Germline lookup yields CDR1 SGHTA and CDR2 FQGNSA. Germline trimming cut 5 bases from V and 1 base from J; bases unmatched to any gene: 4. CDR3 length: 15 residues.

The chain has TRBV25-1 and TRBJ1-1; D unclear. Trimming cost V 0 bases and J 0 bases, with 8 bases left between them. The CDR3 loop spans 15 amino acids. CDR1 is MGHDK, CDR2 SYGVNS, per germline. DNA for the CDR3: TGTGCCAGCAGTGAATATCCTGGAATGAACACTGAAGCTTTCTTT. Translating it yields CASSEYPGMNTEAFF. The variable domain in full, completed from reference TRBV25-1 and TRBJ1-1, reads EADIYQTPRYLVIGTGKKITLECSQTMGHDKMYWYQQDPGMELHLIHYSYGVNSTEKGDLSSESTVSRIRTEHFPLTLESARPSHTSQYLCASSEYPGMNTEAFFGQGTRLTVV.

The chain has TRBV28 and TRBJ1-4; no firm D call. The germline V and J ends were trimmed by 5 bases and 0 bases, with 16 bases remaining between them. The CDR3 covers 17 residues. CDR1 is MDHEN and CDR2 is SYDVKM in the germline V gene. The CDR3 here is CASSLSWGEATNEKLFF. In DNA, the CDR3 is TGTGCCAGCAGTCTATCATGGGGAGAGGCAACTAATGAAAAACTGTTTTTT. Supplemented by reference TRBV28 and TRBJ1-4, the full variable domain reads DVKVTQSSRYLVKRTGEKVFLECVQDMDHENMFWYRQDPGLGLRLIYFSYDVKMKEKGDIPEGYSVSREKKERFSLILESASTNQTSMYLCASSLSWGEATNEKLFFGSGTQLSVL.

The rearrangement uses TRBV27 and TRBJ1-5, with D possibly TRBD1 on 5 matching bases. V was trimmed by 5 bases and J by 3 bases, leaving 11 bases between them. Germline V lookup: CDR1 MNHEY, CDR2 SMNVEV (reference sequence). CDR3 size: 14 residues. This chain's CDR3 is CASSHQGFNQPQHF. In DNA, the CDR3 is TGTGCCAGCAGTCATCAGGGTTTCAATCAGCCCCAGCATTTT.

The CDR3 protein is CASSQAPSGRGRNIQYF. CDR3 nucleotide sequence: TGCGCCAGCAGCCAAGCTCCCTCTGGCAGGGGAAGGAACATTCAGTACTTC. The chain combines TRBV4-3 with TRBJ2-4, with a tentative D call TRBD1 (6 bases). V lost 1 base to trimming and J lost 7 bases, with 20 bases between them. This CDR3 contains 17 residues. Looked up from germline, CDR1 is LGHNA and CDR2 is YSLEER.

The chain uses TRBV18 and TRBJ1-1, with no clear D. CDR1 KGHSH and CDR2 LQKENI come from the germline V gene. V lost 6 bases, J lost 8 bases, and 16 bases lay in between. This CDR3 spans 13 amino acids. The CDR3 here is CASSSSELGEAFF. As DNA, the CDR3 is TGTGCCAGCTCCTCCTCTGAGTTAGGCGAAGCTTTCTTT.

This clone has more than one count but fewer than ten. The chain carries TRBV11-2 and TRBJ1-2, with TRBD1 identical over 7 bases. J gave up 5 bases and V 2 bases, and 8 bases lay outside the gene matches. The germline CDR1 and CDR2 sequences are SGHAT and FQNNGV. This CDR3 region has 15 residues. CDR3 DNA: TGTGCCAGCAGCTTAATTACCGCAGGGGGGTATGGCTACACCTTC. Encoded protein: CASSLITAGGYGYTF.

The J gene is TRBJ2-7, the V gene TRBV7-2, with 7 bases identical to TRBD1. The V gene's germline CDR1 is SGHTA and CDR2 FQGNSA. The CDR3 has 14 residues. With 6 bases clipped from V and 2 bases from J, the junction kept 7 bases outside the gene matches. CDR3 sequence (DNA): TGTGCCAGCAGAAAAAACAGGGGCGCCTACGAGCAGTACTTC. It yields the protein CASRKNRGAYEQYF.

This clone was observed a few times. V gene TRBV6-6 combines with J gene TRBJ2-3; perhaps TRBD2 as D (5 bases). The germline CDR1 and CDR2 sequences are MNHNY and SVGAGI (reference sequence). This CDR3 has 13 residues. V shed 10 bases and J shed 1 base, with 12 bases lying between them. DNA of the CDR3: TGTGCCACCCTCCCAGCGGGCACAGATACGCAGTATTTT. It encodes CATLPAGTDTQYF.

V and J are TRBV5-4 and TRBJ2-6; D ambiguous. Trimming left V 1 base short and J 0 bases short, with 14 bases between. Germline V gene data show CDR1 as SGHNT and CDR2 as YYREEE (reference sequence). The CDR3 extends over 18 amino acids. Here the CDR3 DNA reads TGTGCCAGCAGCTTGATCGGACGGCTATCCTCTGGGGCCAACGTCCTGACTTTC. Its translation: CASSLIGRLSSGANVLTF.